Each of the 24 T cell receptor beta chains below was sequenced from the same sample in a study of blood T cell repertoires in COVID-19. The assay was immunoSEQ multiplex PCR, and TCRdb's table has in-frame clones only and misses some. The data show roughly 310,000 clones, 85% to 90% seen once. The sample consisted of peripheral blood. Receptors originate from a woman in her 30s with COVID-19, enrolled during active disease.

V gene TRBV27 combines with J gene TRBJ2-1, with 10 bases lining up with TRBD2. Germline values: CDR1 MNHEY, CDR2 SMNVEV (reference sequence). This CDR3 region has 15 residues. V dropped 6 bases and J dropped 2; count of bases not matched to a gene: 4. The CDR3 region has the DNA TGTGCCAGCAGCCAGAGCGGGAGGGCCTACAATGAGCAGTTCTTC. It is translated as CASSQSGRAYNEQFF.

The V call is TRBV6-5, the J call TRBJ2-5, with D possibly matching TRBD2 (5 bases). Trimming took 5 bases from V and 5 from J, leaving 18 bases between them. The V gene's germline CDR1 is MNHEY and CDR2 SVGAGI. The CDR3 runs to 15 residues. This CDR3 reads CASSTRFTSPETQYF. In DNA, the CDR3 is TGTGCCAGCAGTACCCGATTCACTAGTCCGGAGACCCAGTACTTC.

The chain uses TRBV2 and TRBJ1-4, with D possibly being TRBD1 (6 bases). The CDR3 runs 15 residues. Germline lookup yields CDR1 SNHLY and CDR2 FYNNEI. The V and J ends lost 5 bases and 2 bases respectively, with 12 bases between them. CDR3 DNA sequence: TGTGCCAGCAGTTTTAACAGGGTCACTAATGAAAAACTGTTTTTT. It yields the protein CASSFNRVTNEKLFF.

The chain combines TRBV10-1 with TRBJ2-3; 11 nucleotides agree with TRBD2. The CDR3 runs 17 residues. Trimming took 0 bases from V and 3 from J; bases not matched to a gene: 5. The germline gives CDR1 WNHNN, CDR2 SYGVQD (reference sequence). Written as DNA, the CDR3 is TGCGCCAGCAGTGAGTCGACTAGCGGGGTTGGAACAGATACGCAGTATTTT. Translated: CASSESTSGVGTDTQYF.

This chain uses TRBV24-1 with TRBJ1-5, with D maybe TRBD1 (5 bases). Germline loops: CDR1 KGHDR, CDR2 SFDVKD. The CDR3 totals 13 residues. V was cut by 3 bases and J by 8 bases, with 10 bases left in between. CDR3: CATSDNPTEPQHF. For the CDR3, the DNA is TGTGCCACCAGTGATAATCCGACAGAGCCCCAGCATTTT.

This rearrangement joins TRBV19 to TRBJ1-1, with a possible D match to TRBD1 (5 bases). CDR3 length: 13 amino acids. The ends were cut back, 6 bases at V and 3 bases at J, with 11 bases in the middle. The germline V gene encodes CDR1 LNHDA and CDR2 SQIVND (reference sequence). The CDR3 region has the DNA TGTGCCAGTAGCCTGACAGCAGACACTGAAGCTTTCTTT. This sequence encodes CASSLTADTEAFF.

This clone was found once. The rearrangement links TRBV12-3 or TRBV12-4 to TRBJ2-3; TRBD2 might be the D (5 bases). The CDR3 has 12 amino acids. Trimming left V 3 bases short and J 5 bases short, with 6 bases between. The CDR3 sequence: CASSFREDTQYF. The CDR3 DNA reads TGTGCCAGCAGTTTCCGGGAAGATACGCAGTATTTT.

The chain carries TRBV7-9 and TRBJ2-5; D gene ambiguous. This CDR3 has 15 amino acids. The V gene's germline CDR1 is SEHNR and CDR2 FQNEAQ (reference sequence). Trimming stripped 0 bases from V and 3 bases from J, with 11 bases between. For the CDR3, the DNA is TGTGCCAGCAGCTTAGCCGTGACTGAAAAAGAGACCCAGTACTTC. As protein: CASSLAVTEKETQYF. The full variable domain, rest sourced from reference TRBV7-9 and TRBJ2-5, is DTGVSQNPRHKITKRGQNVTFRCDPISEHNRLYWYRQTLGQGPEFLTYFQNEAQLEKSRLLSDRFSAERPKGSFSTLEIQRTEQGDSAMYLCASSLAVTEKETQYFGPGTRLLVL.

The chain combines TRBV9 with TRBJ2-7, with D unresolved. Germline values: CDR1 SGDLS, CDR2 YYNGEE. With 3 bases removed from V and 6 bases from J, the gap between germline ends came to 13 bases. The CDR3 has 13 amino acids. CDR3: CASSAGSQSEQYF. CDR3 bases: TGTGCCAGCAGCGCCGGGTCTCAATCCGAGCAGTACTTC.

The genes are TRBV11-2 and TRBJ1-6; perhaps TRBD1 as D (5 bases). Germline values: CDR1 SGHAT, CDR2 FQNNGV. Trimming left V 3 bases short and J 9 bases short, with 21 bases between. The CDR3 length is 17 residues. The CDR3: CASSFRPWGDLSSPLHF. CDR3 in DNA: TGTGCCAGCAGCTTCCGCCCCTGGGGGGATTTGAGTTCACCCCTCCACTTT.

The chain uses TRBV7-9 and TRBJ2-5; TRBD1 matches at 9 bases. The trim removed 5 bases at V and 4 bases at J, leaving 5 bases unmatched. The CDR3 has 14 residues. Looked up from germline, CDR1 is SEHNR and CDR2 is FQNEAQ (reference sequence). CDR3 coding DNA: TGTGCCAGCAGCATGGACAGGGGACGAGAGACCCAGTACTTC. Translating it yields CASSMDRGRETQYF. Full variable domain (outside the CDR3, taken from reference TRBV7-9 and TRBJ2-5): DTGVSQNPRHKITKRGQNVTFRCDPISEHNRLYWYRQTLGQGPEFLTYFQNEAQLEKSRLLSDRFSAERPKGSFSTLEIQRTEQGDSAMYLCASSMDRGRETQYFGPGTRLLVL.

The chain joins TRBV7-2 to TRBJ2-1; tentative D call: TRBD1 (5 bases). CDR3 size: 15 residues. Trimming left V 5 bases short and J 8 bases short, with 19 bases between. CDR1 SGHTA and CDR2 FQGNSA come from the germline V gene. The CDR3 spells CASSAGFSFMDEQFF. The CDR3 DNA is TGTGCCAGCAGCGCAGGGTTTAGTTTTATGGATGAGCAGTTCTTC.

The DNA of the CDR3 is TGTGCCAGCAGCTTAGTGGCGGGGGATAACTATGGCTACACCTTC. Amino acids: CASSLVAGDNYGYTF. V usage is TRBV7-8 and J usage is TRBJ1-2, with D maybe TRBD1 (5 bases). The CDR3 is made up of 15 amino acids. V gave up 1 base and J gave up 1 base, with 10 bases separating them. CDR1 and CDR2 from the germline V gene are SGHVS and FQNEAQ. The full variable domain, in which reference TRBV7-8 and TRBJ1-2 provide the parts outside the CDR3, is GAGVSQSPRYKVAKRGQDVALRCDPISGHVSLFWYQQALGQGPEFLTYFQNEAQLDKSGLPSDRFFAERPEGSVSTLKIQRTQQEDSAVYLCASSLVAGDNYGYTFGSGTRLTVV.

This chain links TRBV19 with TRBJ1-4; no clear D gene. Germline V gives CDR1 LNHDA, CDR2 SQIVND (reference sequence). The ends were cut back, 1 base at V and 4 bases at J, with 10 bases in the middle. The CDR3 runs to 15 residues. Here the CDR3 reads CASSIVELGNEKLFF. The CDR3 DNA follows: TGTGCCAGTAGTATAGTGGAGTTGGGTAATGAAAAACTGTTTTTT.

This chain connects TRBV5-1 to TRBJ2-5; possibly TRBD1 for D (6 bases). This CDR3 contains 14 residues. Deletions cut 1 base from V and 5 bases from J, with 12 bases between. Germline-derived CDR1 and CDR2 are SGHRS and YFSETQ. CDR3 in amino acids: CASSLSGVRETQYF. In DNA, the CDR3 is TGCGCCAGCAGCTTGTCAGGGGTACGGGAGACCCAGTACTTC.

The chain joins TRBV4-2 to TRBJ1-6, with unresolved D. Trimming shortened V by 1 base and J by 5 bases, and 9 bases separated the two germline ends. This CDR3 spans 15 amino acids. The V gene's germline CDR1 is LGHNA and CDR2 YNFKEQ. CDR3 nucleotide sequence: TGTGCCAGCAGCCAAGGGGCAGTGAATAATTCACCCCTCCACTTT. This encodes CASSQGAVNNSPLHF.

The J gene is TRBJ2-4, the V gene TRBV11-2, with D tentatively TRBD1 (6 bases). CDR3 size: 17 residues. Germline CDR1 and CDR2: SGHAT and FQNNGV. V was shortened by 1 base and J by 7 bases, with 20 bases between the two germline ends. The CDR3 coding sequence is TGTGCCAGCAGCTTAGTTGCTTTGGACAGCCGAAATAACATTCAGTACTTC. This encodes CASSLVALDSRNNIQYF.

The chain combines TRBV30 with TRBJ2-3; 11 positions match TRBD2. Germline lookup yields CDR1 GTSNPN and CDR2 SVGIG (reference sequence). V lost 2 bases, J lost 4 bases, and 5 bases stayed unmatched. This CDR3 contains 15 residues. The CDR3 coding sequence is TGTGCCTGGAGTAGCGGACTAGCGGGTCCAGATACGCAGTATTTT. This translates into CAWSSGLAGPDTQYF.

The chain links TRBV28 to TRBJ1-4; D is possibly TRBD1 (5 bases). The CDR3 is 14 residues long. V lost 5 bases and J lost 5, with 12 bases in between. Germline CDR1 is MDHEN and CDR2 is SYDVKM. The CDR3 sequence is CASSVGGKNEKLFF. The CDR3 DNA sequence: TGTGCCAGCAGTGTCGGGGGAAAAAATGAAAAACTGTTTTTT.

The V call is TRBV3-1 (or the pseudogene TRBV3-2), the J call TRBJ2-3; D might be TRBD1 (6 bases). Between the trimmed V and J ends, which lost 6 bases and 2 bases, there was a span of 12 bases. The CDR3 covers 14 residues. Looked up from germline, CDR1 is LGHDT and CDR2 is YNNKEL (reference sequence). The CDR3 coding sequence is TGTGCCAGCAGTGAAAGACAGGCCACAGATACGCAGTATTTT. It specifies CASSERQATDTQYF.

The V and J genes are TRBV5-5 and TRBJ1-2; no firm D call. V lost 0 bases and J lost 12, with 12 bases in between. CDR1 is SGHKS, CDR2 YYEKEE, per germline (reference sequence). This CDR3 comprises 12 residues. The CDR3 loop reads CASSLEGGRHTF. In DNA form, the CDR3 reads TGTGCCAGCAGCTTGGAAGGCGGCCGCCACACCTTC.

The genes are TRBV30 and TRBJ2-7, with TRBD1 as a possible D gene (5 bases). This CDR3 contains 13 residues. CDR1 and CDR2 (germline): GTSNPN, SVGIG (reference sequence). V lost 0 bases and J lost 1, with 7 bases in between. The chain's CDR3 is CAWSVGASYEQYF. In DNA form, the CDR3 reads TGTGCCTGGAGTGTAGGGGCTTCCTACGAGCAGTACTTC.

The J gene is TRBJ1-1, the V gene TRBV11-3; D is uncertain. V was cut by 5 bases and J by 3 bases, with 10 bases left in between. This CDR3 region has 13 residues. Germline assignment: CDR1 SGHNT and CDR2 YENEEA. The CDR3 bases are TGTGCCAGCAGCCGACTGGCGGACACTGAAGCTTTCTTT. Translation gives CASSRLADTEAFF.

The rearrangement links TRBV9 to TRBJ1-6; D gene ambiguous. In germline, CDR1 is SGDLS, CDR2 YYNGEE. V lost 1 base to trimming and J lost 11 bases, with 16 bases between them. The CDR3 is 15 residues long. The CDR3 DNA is TGTGCCAGCAGCGTAACTGGCGGAGGAGGTACACCCCTCCACTTT. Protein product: CASSVTGGGGTPLHF.